The TCR beta chain under discussion was sequenced for a study of STAT5B mutations in CD4+ large granular lymphocyte leukemia. Overall study: Among healthy controls, a particular HLA allele went with more CDR3 'QG' motifs.

This CDR3 is built from 16 residues. V dropped 0 bases and J dropped 2 bases, with 15 bases sitting between them. CDR1 and CDR2 from the germline V gene are SGDLS and YYNGEE. Remarks on this clone: Its antigen is not known.

The survey-level immunoSEQ assay was used. Clones were read by immunoSEQ multiplex PCR, and TCRdb kept only the in-frame ones, dropping some. The table has approximately 41,000 clones, roughly 85% seen once. Whole-study results and caveats: No patients shared main leukemic clonotypes, though about 26% appeared at low frequency elsewhere. TRBV06-family usage was enriched in top patient clones (8/27) versus controls (2/35).

Sequenced input: CD4+ T cells from blood buffy coats. This chain uses TRBV9 with TRBJ2-7; no firm D call. This TCR was sampled from a human donor in good health. The CDR3 sequence: CASSVEGGAGAYEQYF. CDR3 coding DNA: TGTGCCAGCAGCGTAGAGGGTGGTGCTGGAGCCTACGAGCAGTACTTC. The full variable domain, in which reference TRBV9 and TRBJ2-7 provide the parts outside the CDR3, is DSGVTQTPKHLITATGQRVTLRCSPRSGDLSVYWYQQSLDQGLQFLIQYYNGEERAKGNILERFSAQQFPDLHSELNLSSLELGDSALYFCASSVEGGAGAYEQYFGPGTRLTVT.